This T cell receptor beta chain stems from a study of response to subunit inactivated influenza vaccine. Remarks on this clonotype: Its antigen is unidentified.

Study-level points and caveats: With each seasonal influenza vaccination, the authors suggested, few new T cells are recruited.

V lost 1 base and J 13 bases, leaving 10 bases between the germline ends. This CDR3 has 12 amino acids. CDR1 and CDR2 (germline): SGHTA, FQGNSA. Each CDR3 protein gets one entry after TCRdb re-called the RT-PCR reads with MiXCR. Of some 480,000 distinct CDR3 sequences in the sample, 11% were seen once. The clonotype comes from a man between 45 and 60 years old who received an inactivated influenza vaccine. The chain uses TRBV7-2 and TRBJ2-2; D remains ambiguous. The sequencing here drew on PBMCs from blood, taken roughly 48 days after vaccination. DNA for the CDR3: TGTGCCAGCAGCTTAGATGTGAGCGTGCTGTTTTTT. This encodes CASSLDVSVLFF.